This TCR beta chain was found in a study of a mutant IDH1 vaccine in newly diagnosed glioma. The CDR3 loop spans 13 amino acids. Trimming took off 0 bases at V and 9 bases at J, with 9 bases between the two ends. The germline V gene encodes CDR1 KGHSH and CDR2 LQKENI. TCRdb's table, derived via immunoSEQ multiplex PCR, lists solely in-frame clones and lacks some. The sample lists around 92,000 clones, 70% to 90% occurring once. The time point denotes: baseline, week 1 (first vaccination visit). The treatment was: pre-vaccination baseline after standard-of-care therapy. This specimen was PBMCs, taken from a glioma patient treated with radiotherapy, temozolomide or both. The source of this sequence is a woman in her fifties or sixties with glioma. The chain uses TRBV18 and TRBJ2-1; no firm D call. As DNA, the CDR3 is TGTGCCAGCTCACCACCGGTATTGGCTGAGCAGTTCTTC. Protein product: CASSPPVLAEQFF.